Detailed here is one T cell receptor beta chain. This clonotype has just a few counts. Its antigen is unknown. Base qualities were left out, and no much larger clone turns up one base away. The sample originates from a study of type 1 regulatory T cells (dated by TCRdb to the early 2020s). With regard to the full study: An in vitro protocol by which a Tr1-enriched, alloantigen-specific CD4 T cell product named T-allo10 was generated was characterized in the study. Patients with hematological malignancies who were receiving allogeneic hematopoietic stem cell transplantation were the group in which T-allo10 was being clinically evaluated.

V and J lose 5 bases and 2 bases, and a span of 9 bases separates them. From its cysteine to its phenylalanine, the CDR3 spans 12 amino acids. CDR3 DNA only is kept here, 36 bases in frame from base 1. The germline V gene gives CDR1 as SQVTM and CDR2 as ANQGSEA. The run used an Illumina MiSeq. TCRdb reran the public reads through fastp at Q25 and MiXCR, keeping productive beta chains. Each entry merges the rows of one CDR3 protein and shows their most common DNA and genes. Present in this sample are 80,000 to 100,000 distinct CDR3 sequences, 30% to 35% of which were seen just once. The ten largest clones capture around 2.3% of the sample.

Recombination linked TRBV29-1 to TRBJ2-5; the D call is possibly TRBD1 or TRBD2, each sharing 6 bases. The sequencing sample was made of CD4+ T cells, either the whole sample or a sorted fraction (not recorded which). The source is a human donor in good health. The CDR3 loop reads CSVTGAQETQYF. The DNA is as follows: TGCAGCGTTACGGGGGCTCAAGAGACCCAGTACTTC. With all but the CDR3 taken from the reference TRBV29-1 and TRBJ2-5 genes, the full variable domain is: SAVISQKPSRDICQRGTSLTIQCQVDSQVTMMFWYRQQPGQSLTLIATANQGSEATYESGFVIDKFPISRPNLTFSTLTVSNMSPEDSSIYLCSVTGAQETQYFGPGTRLLVL.